A selection of T cell receptor beta chains follows, all from one sample in a study of shared clonotypes between healthy human individuals. Data came from immunoSEQ multiplex PCR; TCRdb stores just in-frame clones and leaves some out. The table has just over 2,000,000 clones, about 95% seen once. The sequenced sample consisted of naive CD8+ T cells sorted from blood. The receptor set was obtained from a man between 18 and 29 years old in good health. The CDR3 runs from the conserved cysteine through the conserved F or W. D genes are given only for firm matches. A clone size is listed for some rows: how often the clone was seen (once, few, many), or a class if it is expanded.

CDR3nt,CDR3aa,v_gene,j_gene,d_gene,abundance
TGTGCCAGCACCCACCCCGGGGAGCGATTTGTGAATGAGCAGTTCTTC,CASTHPGERFVNEQFF,TRBV28,TRBJ2-1,-,once
TGTGCCAGCAGGGGACAGGGGCCGATGGACACCGGGGAGCTGTTTTTT,CASRGQGPMDTGELFF,TRBV27,TRBJ2-2,TRBD1,-
TGTGCCAGAAGTAACCAGGGGAGCAAGGCTAGCGGGAGTTTGTTGGATGAGCAGTTCTTC,CARSNQGSKASGSLLDEQFF,TRBV5-3,TRBJ2-1,TRBD2,-
TGTGCCAGCAGTGTCCTAGTAGGGGAGACCCAGTACTTC,CASSVLVGETQYF,TRBV6-4,TRBJ2-5,-,-
TGTGCCAGCAGCGGGTCAATGAGCTATGGCTACACCTTC,CASSGSMSYGYTF,TRBV9,TRBJ1-2,-,-
TGTGCCAGCAGCGTAGGGACAGGGAGTAACTATGGCTACACCTTC,CASSVGTGSNYGYTF,TRBV9,TRBJ1-2,TRBD1,-
TGTGCCAGCAGCCCCGACGTCCAAGAGACCCAGTACTTC,CASSPDVQETQYF,TRBV7-9,TRBJ2-5,-,-
TGTGCCAGTAGCGTTACAGCGGATGAAAAACTGTTTTTT,CASSVTADEKLFF,TRBV19,TRBJ1-4,-,once
TGTGCCAGCAGCGACCTGATACAGGGTGGGAACTACAATGAGCAGTTCTTC,CASSDLIQGGNYNEQFF,TRBV7-9,TRBJ2-1,-,-
TGTGCCAGCAGCGACAGGGAGTTTGGCAATGAGCAGTTCTTC,CASSDREFGNEQFF,TRBV5-4,TRBJ2-1,TRBD1,-
TGTGCCAGCACCCCTAAAGGTAGTCAAGCTGGTCTTGGCTACACCTTC,CASTPKGSQAGLGYTF,TRBV7-9,TRBJ1-2,-,-
TGTGCCAGCAGTGAACAGAACTCGGGCACAGATACGCAGTATTTT,CASSEQNSGTDTQYF,TRBV2,TRBJ2-3,-,-
TGTGCCAGCAGTTTCATGGGAGCTGGAAACACCATATATTTT,CASSFMGAGNTIYF,TRBV28,TRBJ1-3,-,-
TGTGCCAGCAACTGGGGGGGGTCTGGCTATGGCTACACCTTC,CASNWGGSGYGYTF,TRBV5-4,TRBJ1-2,-,-
TGTGCCAGCAGCTTAGCGGTACTAGCGGGGGATGAGCAGTTCTTC,CASSLAVLAGDEQFF,TRBV7-9,TRBJ2-1,TRBD2,-
TGTGCCAGCAGCTTTTGGGGCGGCGAGCAGTACTTC,CASSFWGGEQYF,TRBV5-6,TRBJ2-7,-,-
TGCGCCAGCAGCGGCGGAATCCCGAGGAGGTATAGCAATCAGCCCCAGCATTTT,CASSGGIPRRYSNQPQHF,TRBV10-1,TRBJ1-5,-,once
TGTGCCAGTACTGGGAGTTGGGGGCCCACAGATACGCAGTATTTT,CASTGSWGPTDTQYF,TRBV19,TRBJ2-3,-,-
TGCGCCAGCAGCTATAGGACCGAGAACTACGAGCAGTACTTC,CASSYRTENYEQYF,TRBV5-1,TRBJ2-7,-,-
TGCGCCAGCAGACGGGTGGACGATTCCTACGAGCAGTACTTC,CASRRVDDSYEQYF,TRBV5-1,TRBJ2-7,-,-
TGTGCCACCAGCGGGACAGGGTCCACCGGGGAGCTGTTTTTT,CATSGTGSTGELFF,TRBV15,TRBJ2-2,TRBD1,-
TGTGCCAGCAGCGTAGGAGGGTATGATGGCTACACCTTC,CASSVGGYDGYTF,TRBV9,TRBJ1-2,-,-
TGTGCCAGTAGTGGACGACACGGCGCCTACGAGCAGTACTTC,CASSGRHGAYEQYF,TRBV19,TRBJ2-7,-,-
TGCGCCAGCAGCTCTAGCGGGGGAGCCTACAATGAGCAGTTCTTC,CASSSSGGAYNEQFF,TRBV4-1,TRBJ2-1,TRBD2,-
TGTGCCAGCAGCCCCCTCCCGGGACCATACAATGAGCAGTTCTTC,CASSPLPGPYNEQFF,TRBV7-6,TRBJ2-1,-,-
TGTGCCAGCAGTTTAGGAGAAAATGAGCAGTTCTTC,CASSLGENEQFF,TRBV28,TRBJ2-1,-,-
TGCGCCAGCAGCCAGAGGGACGGAACCTACGAGCAGTACTTC,CASSQRDGTYEQYF,TRBV4-1,TRBJ2-7,-,-
TGTGCCAGCAGAGCCGGGACAGGGGAAGGGGAGCAGTTCTTC,CASRAGTGEGEQFF,TRBV7-2,TRBJ2-1,TRBD1,-
TGTGCCAGCAGTGAGATACCAGCGGGGGGGAGTTCCTACGAGCAGTACTTC,CASSEIPAGGSSYEQYF,TRBV2,TRBJ2-7,TRBD2,-
TGTGCTAGCAGCTGGGGGACTAGCGGCCAAGAGACCCAGTACTTC,CASSWGTSGQETQYF,TRBV7-7,TRBJ2-5,TRBD2,-
TGTGCCAGCAGTCCCACTGGGGCCAACGTCCTGACTTTC,CASSPTGANVLTF,TRBV25-1,TRBJ2-6,-,-
TGTGCCAGCAGCTTTAGTGGGGAGGGCTTGAACACTGAAGCTTTCTTT,CASSFSGEGLNTEAFF,TRBV7-8,TRBJ1-1,-,-
TGTGCCAGCAGCAGGGGGGCCTCCTACGAGCAGTACTTC,CASSRGASYEQYF,TRBV5-6,TRBJ2-7,-,-
TGTGCCAGCAGCCAAGGGTGGGATAATGAGCAGTTCTTC,CASSQGWDNEQFF,TRBV4-2,TRBJ2-1,-,-
TGTGCCAGCAGTCGTGGAGCCTTTGAAGCTTTCTTT,CASSRGAFEAFF,TRBV5-6,TRBJ1-1,-,-
TGTGCCAGAAGCTCGGGACACTCCTCCTACGAGCAGTACTTC,CARSSGHSSYEQYF,TRBV5-3,TRBJ2-7,-,-
TGTGCCAGCAAGCCGGGCCACTCCTACGAGCAGTACTTC,CASKPGHSYEQYF,TRBV5-4,TRBJ2-7,-,once
TGTGCCAGCAGCTTGGTCAGGGGCTGGGAGCTGTTTTTT,CASSLVRGWELFF,TRBV5-6,TRBJ2-2,-,once
TGTGCCAGCAGTCCACGGGACAGGTTCGCCTACGAGCAGTACTTC,CASSPRDRFAYEQYF,TRBV27,TRBJ2-7,TRBD1,-
TGCGCCAGCAGCCATCCCGACACTGAAGCTTTCTTT,CASSHPDTEAFF,TRBV4-1,TRBJ1-1,-,once
TGTGCCAGCAGCTTAGTGGGCGGGACCCTCTACGAGCAGTACTTC,CASSLVGGTLYEQYF,TRBV11-2,TRBJ2-7,-,-
TGTGCCAGCAGACAGGCCTCACAAGAGACCCAGTACTTC,CASRQASQETQYF,TRBV18,TRBJ2-5,-,few
TGCGCCAGCAGCCAAGATAGGGACCCCCGAACCTACGAGCAGTACTTC,CASSQDRDPRTYEQYF,TRBV4-3,TRBJ2-7,-,-
TGTGCCAGCAGCCCCGGATCCTATGCCCCCTACGAGCAGTACTTC,CASSPGSYAPYEQYF,TRBV6-5,TRBJ2-7,-,-
TGTGCCAGCAGTGGTCCATTGGGGGCGCGAAAAGAGCAGTACTTC,CASSGPLGARKEQYF,TRBV2,TRBJ2-7,-,-
TGTGCCAGCAGTGGGAGGGACAGCCAGTACTTC,CASSGRDSQYF,TRBV2,TRBJ2-5,-,-
TGTGCCAGCAGTGAAGGGCCCGGAAACACCATATATTTT,CASSEGPGNTIYF,TRBV2,TRBJ1-3,-,-
TGTGCCAGCAGCTTCAATAGCGGGAGTTCTTATACGAACACCGGGGAGCTGTTTTTT,CASSFNSGSSYTNTGELFF,TRBV7-6,TRBJ2-2,TRBD2,-
TGTGCCAGCAGTGAAGTGGGGACAGGGTGGTACGAGCAGTACTTC,CASSEVGTGWYEQYF,TRBV2,TRBJ2-7,TRBD1,-
TGTGCCAGCAGCCAAGGGGGACAGGTTTCCTACGAGCAGTACTTC,CASSQGGQVSYEQYF,TRBV14,TRBJ2-7,TRBD1,-
TGTGCCATCAGTGAGTCGGGGCTAGTACCATACAATGAGCAGTTCTTC,CAISESGLVPYNEQFF,TRBV10-3,TRBJ2-1,-,-
TGTGCCAGCAGCTCCCCATTATCTCACGAGCAGTACTTC,CASSSPLSHEQYF,TRBV7-9,TRBJ2-7,-,-
TGTGCCAGCAGCCCTGGGGACGGGACAGGGCGGAGGGGGGAGCTGTTTTTT,CASSPGDGTGRRGELFF,TRBV5-4,TRBJ2-2,TRBD1,-